This T cell receptor beta chain was captured by sequencing in a study of CD8 T cells in ankylosing spondylitis. TCRdb independently ran MiXCR on the 5' RACE reads; one entry per CDR3 protein. The repertoire includes about 260,000 distinct CDR3 sequences, roughly a quarter of them detected once, and about 0.6% sits in the top ten. This clonotype was recorded at least ten times. Sequenced sample: blood, either unsorted or a sorted T cell fraction (not recorded which). The TCR sequence derives from a male donor with ankylosing spondylitis or in good health (not recorded which).

The CDR3 here is CASSGQSYEQYF. Here the CDR3 DNA reads TGTGCCAGCTCCGGGCAGTCCTACGAGCAGTACTTC. The chain is built from TRBV27 and TRBJ2-7; D is ambiguous. CDR3 length: 12 residues. Germline assignment: CDR1 MNHEY and CDR2 SMNVEV (reference sequence). V lost 8 bases and J lost 1, with 9 bases in between.